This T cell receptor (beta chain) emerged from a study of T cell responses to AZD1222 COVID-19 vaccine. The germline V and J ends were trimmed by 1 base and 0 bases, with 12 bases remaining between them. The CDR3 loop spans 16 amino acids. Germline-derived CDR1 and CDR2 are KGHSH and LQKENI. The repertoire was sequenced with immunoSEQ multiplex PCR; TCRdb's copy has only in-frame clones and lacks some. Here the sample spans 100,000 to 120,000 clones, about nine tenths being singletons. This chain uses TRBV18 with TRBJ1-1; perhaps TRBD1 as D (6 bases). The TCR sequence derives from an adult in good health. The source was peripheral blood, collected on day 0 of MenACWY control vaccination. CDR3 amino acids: CASSPRDTTLNTEAFF. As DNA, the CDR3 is TGTGCCAGCTCACCACGGGACACCACCCTGAACACTGAAGCTTTCTTT. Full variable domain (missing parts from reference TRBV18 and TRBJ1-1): NAGVMQNPRHLVRRRGQEARLRCSPMKGHSHVYWYRQLPEEGLKFMVYLQKENIIDESGMPKERFSAEFPKEGPSILRIQQVVRGDSAAYFCASSPRDTTLNTEAFFGQGTRLTVV.